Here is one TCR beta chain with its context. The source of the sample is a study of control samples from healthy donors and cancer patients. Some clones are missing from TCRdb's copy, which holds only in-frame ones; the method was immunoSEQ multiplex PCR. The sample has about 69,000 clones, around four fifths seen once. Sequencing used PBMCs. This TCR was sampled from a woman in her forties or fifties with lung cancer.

As DNA, the CDR3 is TGTGCCACCAGCAGTCGGACCGGACTAGCTGCCGAGCAGTACTTC. Translating it yields CATSSRTGLAAEQYF. The chain has TRBV15 and TRBJ2-7; 8 bases fit TRBD2. The CDR3 totals 15 residues. V lost 3 bases, J lost 6 bases, and 10 bases stayed unmatched. In germline, CDR1 is LNHNV, CDR2 YYDKDF (reference sequence).